Following are 27 T cell receptor beta chains from one sample sequenced in a study of blood T cell repertoires in COVID-19. Libraries were prepared by immunoSEQ multiplex PCR; TCRdb keeps only in-frame clonotypes and omits some of them. The table shows a few hundred thousand clones, with around four fifths occurring only once. The sequencing input was PBMCs or T cells enriched from blood (not recorded which). Source of these receptors: a man younger than 40 with acute COVID-19.

Only one count was recorded for this clone. V usage is TRBV7-2 and J usage is TRBJ2-1; 7 bases are a match to TRBD1. There are 15 residues in the CDR3. Germline CDR1 reads SGHTA; CDR2 reads FQGNSA. V dropped 3 bases and J dropped 6; count of bases not matched to a gene: 8. DNA for the CDR3: TGTGCCAGCAGCTTTACTCCAGGGGGAATCAATGAGCAGTTCTTC. Translation: CASSFTPGGINEQFF.

This clone appeared once. Relative to the germline gene, one junction end is altered; a read error may explain this. The chain recombines TRBV28 with TRBJ2-5; D perhaps matches TRBD2 (7 bases). The CDR3 contains 15 residues. Per the germline V gene, CDR1 is MDHEN and CDR2 is SYDVKM. As DNA, the CDR3 is TGTGCCAGCAGTTTATGGCGGGGGCCCCAACAGACCCAGTACTTC. Encoded protein: CASSLWRGPQQTQYF.

The J gene is TRBJ2-7, the V gene TRBV7-8; D uncertain. CDR3 size: 13 residues. Per germline, CDR1 SGHVS and CDR2 FQNEAQ. V lost 1 base to trimming and J lost 1 base, with 5 bases between them. The CDR3 here is CASSLGLSYEQYV. CDR3 bases: TGTGCCAGCAGCTTAGGACTGTCCTACGAGCAGTACGTC.

This clone was observed a single time. This chain connects TRBV2 to TRBJ2-7; no firm D call. The germline V gene has CDR1 SNHLY and CDR2 FYNNEI. CDR3 length: 19 amino acids. Trimming left V 2 bases short and J 5 bases short, with 28 bases between. The CDR3 region has the DNA TGTGCCAGCAGTGAAACTGGGCCCGAAGCAGGCCCGATCGGCCACGAGCAGTACGTC. Protein: CASSETGPEAGPIGHEQYV.

This clone was detected ten times or more. The chain carries TRBV6-1 and TRBJ2-1; D is ambiguous. The CDR3 extends over 14 amino acids. V was trimmed by 2 bases and J by 10 bases, leaving 15 bases between them. Germline CDR1 MNHNS, CDR2 SASEGT. The CDR3 coding sequence is TGTGCCAGCAGTGAAACCGTCATAGTGAACGAGCAGTTCTTC. It is translated as CASSETVIVNEQFF.

This clone was seen only a few times. The chain links TRBV7-2 to TRBJ2-3, with TRBD2 as a possible D gene (6 bases). The CDR3 is 14 amino acids. Trimming left V 6 bases short and J 1 base short, with 11 bases between. The germline V gene has CDR1 SGHTA and CDR2 FQGNSA. CDR3 loop: CASSRSGGTDTQYF. The CDR3 DNA reads as TGTGCCAGCAGTCGTAGCGGAGGCACAGATACGCAGTATTTT.

This chain joins TRBV19 and TRBJ2-5; 9 positions agree with TRBD1. V gave up 1 base and J gave up 4 bases; unmatched junction bases: 7. CDR1 LNHDA and CDR2 SQIVND come from the germline V gene (reference sequence). The CDR3 is made up of 16 amino acids. CDR3 nucleotide sequence: TGTGCCAGTAGTATAGCTGACAGGGGGATGGGAGAGACCCAGTACTTC. Its protein product is CASSIADRGMGETQYF.

The genes are TRBV6-5 and TRBJ2-1, with D tentatively TRBD2 (5 bases). The CDR3 loop spans 14 amino acids. Trimming took 6 bases from V and 6 from J, leaving 15 bases between them. The germline V gene encodes CDR1 MNHEY and CDR2 SVGAGI. CDR3 sequence: CASRGTLDFNEQFF. The CDR3, as DNA: TGTGCCAGCAGGGGCACACTAGATTTCAATGAGCAGTTCTTC.

The chain uses TRBV7-2 and TRBJ2-1; D is perhaps TRBD2 (5 bases). Trimming removed 3 bases from V and 0 bases from J, with 12 bases in between. The CDR3 is 16 residues long. Germline loops: CDR1 SGHTA, CDR2 FQGNSA. The CDR3 nucleotides are TGTGCCAGCAGCTTCCAGCGGCTAAGCTCCTACAATGAGCAGTTCTTC. Its protein product is CASSFQRLSSYNEQFF.

The chain is built from TRBV2 and TRBJ1-3; TRBD1 is a possible D gene (6 bases). V was trimmed by 7 bases and J by 3 bases, leaving 16 bases between them. Germline V gene data show CDR1 as SNHLY and CDR2 as FYNNEI. The CDR3 is 15 amino acids. DNA of the CDR3: TGTGCCAGCATAGAAAGGGGGGGTCATGGAAACACCATATATTTT. Protein product: CASIERGGHGNTIYF.

This clone was observed once. The chain combines TRBV9 with TRBJ2-3; 8 positions agree with TRBD2. Germline V lookup: CDR1 SGDLS, CDR2 YYNGEE. V dropped 3 bases and J dropped 3; count of bases not matched to a gene: 9. The CDR3 spans 16 residues. The chain's CDR3 is CASSGQPGLGTDTQYF. The CDR3 coding sequence is TGTGCCAGCAGCGGGCAACCGGGACTAGGGACAGATACGCAGTATTTT.

This chain joins TRBV7-9 and TRBJ1-2; TRBD1 matches 12 bases. From germline, CDR1 is SEHNR and CDR2 FQNEAQ (reference sequence). Losses at the gene ends were 3 bases for V and 8 bases for J; bases not matched to a gene: 7. The CDR3 has 15 residues. CDR3 sequence (DNA): TGTGCCAGCAGCTTGCCGGGACAGGGGGCGGGCGGCTACACCTTC. It encodes CASSLPGQGAGGYTF.

This clone was seen just once. The chain recombines TRBV6-5 with TRBJ2-1, with D perhaps matching TRBD2 (5 bases). The CDR3 totals 15 residues. With 2 bases removed from V and 5 bases from J, the gap between germline ends came to 13 bases. Per the germline V gene, CDR1 is MNHEY and CDR2 is SVGAGI. Here the CDR3 DNA reads TGTGCCAGCAGTTACGCCGGGAACCCTGACAATGAGCAGTTCTTC. Encoded protein: CASSYAGNPDNEQFF.

The chain is built from TRBV30 and TRBJ2-1, with D perhaps TRBD1 (5 bases). From germline, CDR1 is GTSNPN and CDR2 SVGIG (reference sequence). The CDR3 totals 14 residues. With 0 bases removed from V and 10 bases from J, the gap between germline ends came to 16 bases. The CDR3 nucleotides are TGTGCCTGGAGTGTACACCTTCGAGGACACGAGCAGTTCTTC. Encoded protein: CAWSVHLRGHEQFF.

The V gene is TRBV4-2, the J gene TRBJ2-5, with 9 bases identical to TRBD2. Germline V gene lookup returns CDR1 LGHNA and CDR2 YNFKEQ. After removal of 1 base from V and 3 bases from J, the junction contained 3 bases not matched to a gene. CDR3 length equals 15 residues. The CDR3 sequence: CASSQGGGAEETQYF. The CDR3 DNA reads as TGTGCCAGCAGCCAAGGCGGGGGGGCGGAAGAGACCCAGTACTTC.

This chain links TRBV6-5 with TRBJ1-1; 11 nucleotides match TRBD1. This CDR3 is built from 14 residues. The J segment lost 7 bases and the V segment lost 6 bases, leaving 7 bases of the junction unmatched. The germline gives CDR1 MNHEY, CDR2 SVGAGI. DNA of the CDR3: TGTGCCAGCAGCCAGGACAGGGGGCGCGGTGAAGCTTTCTTT. Encoded protein: CASSQDRGRGEAFF.

The rearrangement joins TRBV12-3 or TRBV12-4 to TRBJ1-1, with D possibly being TRBD1 (5 bases). Trimming took off 3 bases at V and 11 bases at J, with 13 bases between the two ends. There are 12 residues in the CDR3. The CDR3 here is CASSFNSGRAFF. The CDR3 DNA is TGTGCCAGCAGTTTTAATTCAGGGCGGGCTTTCTTT.

V is TRBV7-2 and J is TRBJ1-2, with D unresolved. With 1 base removed from V and 4 bases from J, the gap between germline ends came to 16 bases. The CDR3 is 16 residues long. Per germline, CDR1 SGHTA and CDR2 FQGNSA. CDR3 DNA sequence: TGTGCCAGCAGCTTAGTATTCCGGGATGCAGTCTATGGCTACACCTTC. Translated, it gives CASSLVFRDAVYGYTF. The full variable domain, rest sourced from reference TRBV7-2 and TRBJ1-2, is GAGVSQSPSNKVTEKGKDVELRCDPISGHTALYWYRQSLGQGLEFLIYFQGNSAPDKSGLPSDRFSAERTGGSVSTLTIQRTQQEDSAVYLCASSLVFRDAVYGYTFGSGTRLTVV.

This clone appeared once. The V and J genes are TRBV3-1 (or the pseudogene TRBV3-2) and TRBJ2-5; 8 nucleotides agree with TRBD2. CDR1 and CDR2 from the germline V gene are LGHDT and YNNKEL (reference sequence). CDR3 length equals 16 residues. Trimming removed 1 base from V and 4 bases from J; junction bases left unmatched: 8. The CDR3 here is CASSQGPAGDVETQYF. The CDR3 DNA is TGTGCCAGCAGCCAAGGCCCAGCGGGAGACGTAGAGACCCAGTACTTC.

The rearrangement joins TRBV7-9 to TRBJ1-2; no reliable D call. The CDR3 length is 14 residues. Germline V CDR1 and CDR2: SEHNR, FQNEAQ (reference sequence). V lost 7 bases to trimming and J lost 8 bases, with 20 bases between them. The CDR3 spells CASTGRGTHGGYTF. The DNA for the CDR3 is TGTGCCAGCACCGGACGGGGAACCCATGGGGGCTACACCTTC.

This chain links TRBV19 with TRBJ1-3, with 7 bases identical to TRBD1. CDR3 length equals 16 residues. Germline lookup yields CDR1 LNHDA and CDR2 SQIVND (reference sequence). V dropped 5 bases and J dropped 2; count of bases not matched to a gene: 9. The CDR3 DNA is TGTGCCAGTAGTCGAGGACAGGCGGGCGCTGGAAACACCATATATTTT. Its protein is CASSRGQAGAGNTIYF.

The chain combines TRBV6-6 with TRBJ1-1; TRBD1 is a possible D gene (6 bases). This CDR3 comprises 12 residues. Trimming took off 5 bases at V and 7 bases at J, with 11 bases between the two ends. Germline loops: CDR1 MNHNY, CDR2 SVGAGI (reference sequence). The CDR3 here is CASSQGGIEAFF. The CDR3 coding sequence is TGTGCCAGCAGTCAAGGGGGAATTGAAGCTTTCTTT.

On this clone itself: The identical CDR3 is also encoded by other nucleotide sequences in the sample. V is TRBV27 and J is TRBJ1-1, with D possibly TRBD1 on 5 matching bases. V was pared by 7 bases and J by 0 bases, with 9 bases between. The germline V gene encodes CDR1 MNHEY and CDR2 SMNVEV (reference sequence). The CDR3 has 13 amino acids. CDR3 nucleotides: TGTGCCAGCACTCAGGGCATGAACACTGAAGCTTTCTTT. Translation gives CASTQGMNTEAFF.

The chain carries TRBV18 and TRBJ1-1, with D unclear. V was clipped by 6 bases and J by 0 bases, with 11 bases between them. This CDR3 is built from 14 residues. Germline CDR1 and CDR2: KGHSH and LQKENI. Written as DNA, the CDR3 is TGTGCCAGCTCTGATTTTGAGGTGAACACTGAAGCTTTCTTT. Its protein product is CASSDFEVNTEAFF.

The chain uses TRBV9 and TRBJ1-2; TRBD1 matches at 7 bases. The CDR3 sequence is 14 residues long. The germline CDR1 and CDR2 sequences are SGDLS and YYNGEE. J lost 3 bases, V lost 0 bases, and 2 bases had no gene match. The CDR3 DNA sequence: TGTGCCAGCAGCGTAGAACAGGGGCACTATGGCTACACCTTC. Protein product: CASSVEQGHYGYTF. Combining the CDR3 with reference TRBV9 and TRBJ1-2 gives the whole variable domain DSGVTQTPKHLITATGQRVTLRCSPRSGDLSVYWYQQSLDQGLQFLIQYYNGEERAKGNILERFSAQQFPDLHSELNLSSLELGDSALYFCASSVEQGHYGYTFGSGTRLTVV.

This clone was counted only a few times. This chain uses TRBV5-6 with TRBJ1-2, with 8 bases fitting TRBD1. Germline CDR1 and CDR2: SGHDT and YYEEEE. The CDR3 runs to 16 residues. The junction had 11 bases not matched to a gene; V was cut back by 4 bases and J by 3 bases. The CDR3 sequence: CASSPPPGQGHYGYTF. CDR3 DNA sequence: TGTGCCAGCAGCCCGCCACCAGGACAGGGCCACTATGGCTACACCTTC.

The V call is TRBV19, the J call TRBJ1-1; 7 bases align to TRBD1. The length of the CDR3 is 16 residues. Unmatched junction bases numbered 12, after V lost 5 bases and J lost 3 bases. CDR1 LNHDA and CDR2 SQIVND come from the germline V gene (reference sequence). This CDR3 is CASSRGTDVRDTEAFF. CDR3 bases: TGTGCCAGTAGTCGCGGGACAGACGTAAGGGACACTGAAGCTTTCTTT.